This TCR beta chain was identified during a study of OX40 agonist ivuxolimab in advanced cancers. Study information: Recorded diagnoses for dose-escalation patients were hepatocellular carcinoma, melanoma, renal cell or head and neck cancer.

A note on this clone: What it binds is unknown.

Study observations and caveats: Fewer expanded clones were found on average in CD4+ than in CD8+ T cells. Partial responders dosed at 0.1-3.0 mg/kg displayed clonal expansion ranking among the lowest.

Repertoires were generated with immunoSEQ multiplex PCR, while TCRdb's copy carries only in-frame clones and drops some. In the table there are approximately 23,000 clones, approximately 88% of which are singletons. The sample consisted of CD4+ or CD8+ T cells sorted from blood, taken in a trial of the OX40 agonist ivuxolimab. The sequence was collected from an adult with an advanced solid tumor such as melanoma, head and neck, liver or kidney cancer.

CDR3 sequence (DNA): TGTGCCAGCAGTGTGGGCGGAGGAGTTCAAGCCCTCCACTTT. It specifies CASSVGGGVQALHF. The V call is TRBV13, the J call TRBJ1-6; unclear D gene. Trimming pared 6 bases from V and 14 bases from J, leaving 20 bases between. Germline-derived CDR1 and CDR2 are PRHDT and FYEKMQ (reference sequence). There are 14 residues in the CDR3.